These T cell receptor beta chains were read from a single sample in a study of blood T cell repertoires in COVID-19. Profiled with immunoSEQ multiplex PCR; TCRdb holds only in-frame clones, not every one. The sample lists 250,000 or so clones; around 90% were seen once. The sequenced material came from peripheral blood. The receptor source for this set is a woman in her twenties or thirties with acute or convalescent COVID-19. Each CDR3 is given with its conserved first and last residue. Fields, in order: clone size, V gene, D gene, J gene, CDR3 DNA, CDR3 protein. D genes are given only for firm matches. Rows give clone size only sometimes, using once, few, many, or a class for an expanded clone.

clone_size: .
v_call: TRBV19
d_call: TRBD2
j_call: TRBJ2-2
cdr3_nt: TGTGCCAGTAGTATCTCGGGAGGAACCGGGGAGCTGTTTTTT
cdr3_aa: CASSISGGTGELFF

clone_size: .
v_call: TRBV27
d_call: TRBD1
j_call: TRBJ1-6
cdr3_nt: TGTGCCAGCAGTTTCATCAGTGGGGGACAGGGTAATTCACCCCTCCACTTT
cdr3_aa: CASSFISGGQGNSPLHF

clone_size: .
v_call: TRBV4-1
d_call: .
j_call: TRBJ2-1
cdr3_nt: TGCGCCAGCAGCCAAGATCGGGGAATGCTGGACAATGAGCAGTTCTTC
cdr3_aa: CASSQDRGMLDNEQFF

clone_size: .
v_call: TRBV7-2
d_call: .
j_call: TRBJ2-7
cdr3_nt: TGTGCCAGCAGCTTAAGCCCTGAAACCGAGCAGTACTTC
cdr3_aa: CASSLSPETEQYF

clone_size: .
v_call: TRBV24-1
d_call: TRBD1
j_call: TRBJ1-5
cdr3_nt: TGTGCCACCAGTGACACGGGACAGAACTCAAATCAGCCCCAGCATTTT
cdr3_aa: CATSDTGQNSNQPQHF

clone_size: .
v_call: TRBV20-1
d_call: .
j_call: TRBJ1-2
cdr3_nt: TGCAGTGCTAGTCAAGCCAACTATGGCTACACCTTC
cdr3_aa: CSASQANYGYTF

clone_size: .
v_call: TRBV19
d_call: .
j_call: TRBJ2-1
cdr3_nt: TGTGCCAGTAGTGGAGGGCCACACGGCGATGAGCAGTTCTTC
cdr3_aa: CASSGGPHGDEQFF

clone_size: once
v_call: TRBV6-5
d_call: .
j_call: TRBJ1-3
cdr3_nt: TGTGCCAGCACCGAAGGCCTCTCAGGCACCATATATTTT
cdr3_aa: CASTEGLSGTIYF

clone_size: .
v_call: TRBV7-9
d_call: .
j_call: TRBJ2-6
cdr3_nt: TGTGCCAGCAGCGGAATCGGGTGGGAGTCTGGGGCCAACGTCCTGACTTTC
cdr3_aa: CASSGIGWESGANVLTF

clone_size: few
v_call: TRBV30
d_call: .
j_call: TRBJ1-2
cdr3_nt: TGTGCCTGGAGGGAGTCTAACTATGGCTACACCTTC
cdr3_aa: CAWRESNYGYTF

clone_size: .
v_call: TRBV4-3
d_call: TRBD2
j_call: TRBJ2-1
cdr3_nt: TGCGCCAGCAGCTCCGGGACTAGCGGCTACAATGAGCAGTTCTTC
cdr3_aa: CASSSGTSGYNEQFF

clone_size: .
v_call: TRBV7-9
d_call: TRBD1
j_call: TRBJ2-2
cdr3_nt: TGTGCCAGCAGCTTTTTAGGGGGCGACACCGGGGAGCTGTTTTTT
cdr3_aa: CASSFLGGDTGELFF

clone_size: .
v_call: TRBV7-2
d_call: .
j_call: TRBJ2-7
cdr3_nt: TGTGCCAGCAGCCATGGACGGACTTCCTACGAGCAGTACTTC
cdr3_aa: CASSHGRTSYEQYF

clone_size: once
v_call: TRBV7-6
d_call: .
j_call: TRBJ2-5
cdr3_nt: TGTGCCAGCAGCTTAGTTCGAGAGACCCAGTACTTC
cdr3_aa: CASSLVRETQYF

clone_size: .
v_call: TRBV3-1/TRBV3-2
d_call: TRBD2
j_call: TRBJ2-5
cdr3_nt: TGTGCCAGCAGCCAGCTAATTCCCCAGGGAGGGAGGCGAGAGACCCAGTACTTC
cdr3_aa: CASSQLIPQGGRRETQYF

clone_size: few
v_call: TRBV6-5
d_call: TRBD1
j_call: TRBJ2-1
cdr3_nt: TGTGCCAGCAGTCGCCGGGACAGCTACAATGAGCAGTTCTTC
cdr3_aa: CASSRRDSYNEQFF

clone_size: once
v_call: TRBV19
d_call: TRBD1
j_call: TRBJ1-5
cdr3_nt: TGTGCCAGTAGTCTAGGACAGGGGACGGGCAATCAGCCCCAGCATTTT
cdr3_aa: CASSLGQGTGNQPQHF

clone_size: .
v_call: TRBV6-6
d_call: TRBD2
j_call: TRBJ2-1
cdr3_nt: TGTGCCAGCAGGTTACTAGCGGACTACAATGAGCAGTTCTTC
cdr3_aa: CASRLLADYNEQFF

clone_size: .
v_call: TRBV7-2
d_call: .
j_call: TRBJ1-2
cdr3_nt: TGTGCCAGCAGCTACAGCTATGGCTACACCTTC
cdr3_aa: CASSYSYGYTF

clone_size: .
v_call: TRBV27
d_call: TRBD1
j_call: TRBJ2-7
cdr3_nt: TGTGCCAGCAGTCCTCGACAGGGGGCTAGGAACGAGCAGTACTTC
cdr3_aa: CASSPRQGARNEQYF

clone_size: .
v_call: TRBV7-8
d_call: TRBD2
j_call: TRBJ2-1
cdr3_nt: TGTGCCAGCAGCTTAGAATTCTACGCGGGAGCAGCCTACAATGAGCAGTTCTTC
cdr3_aa: CASSLEFYAGAAYNEQFF

clone_size: .
v_call: TRBV3-1/TRBV3-2
d_call: .
j_call: TRBJ1-3
cdr3_nt: TGTGCCAGCAGCCAAACAGGGCTACCAATCTCTGGAAACACCATATATTTT
cdr3_aa: CASSQTGLPISGNTIYF

clone_size: .
v_call: TRBV5-4
d_call: .
j_call: TRBJ2-7
cdr3_nt: TGTGCCAGCAGCTTGCGGGATGGCAACTACGAGCAGTACTTC
cdr3_aa: CASSLRDGNYEQYF

clone_size: .
v_call: TRBV30
d_call: .
j_call: TRBJ2-7
cdr3_nt: TGTGCCTGGAGTGTACTGGTTCCCCCCTACGAGCAGTACTTC
cdr3_aa: CAWSVLVPPYEQYF

clone_size: .
v_call: TRBV29-1
d_call: TRBD2
j_call: TRBJ2-7
cdr3_nt: TGCAGCGTTGAAACACCGGGACTAGCGGGACTTCGCTCCTACGAGCAGTACTTC
cdr3_aa: CSVETPGLAGLRSYEQYF

clone_size: .
v_call: TRBV19
d_call: .
j_call: TRBJ2-3
cdr3_nt: TGTGCCAGTAGTATAAGTGGGGCTGGCGATACGCAGTATTTT
cdr3_aa: CASSISGAGDTQYF

clone_size: .
v_call: TRBV4-3
d_call: .
j_call: TRBJ2-7
cdr3_nt: TGCGCCAGCAGCCAAGACGAGCGGGACAACTACGAGCAGTACTTC
cdr3_aa: CASSQDERDNYEQYF

clone_size: .
v_call: TRBV6-5
d_call: TRBD1
j_call: TRBJ2-7
cdr3_nt: TGTGCCAGCCGAGAGGGACAGGGGGCCTACGAGCAGTACTTC
cdr3_aa: CASREGQGAYEQYF

clone_size: .
v_call: TRBV14
d_call: TRBD1
j_call: TRBJ1-4
cdr3_nt: TGTGCCAGCAGCCATCCCGGGACAGTGCAAACCGAAAAACTGTTTTTT
cdr3_aa: CASSHPGTVQTEKLFF

clone_size: .
v_call: TRBV5-6
d_call: .
j_call: TRBJ1-2
cdr3_nt: TGTGCCAGCAGCTTACCACCGACGGAGATCTATGGCTACACCTTC
cdr3_aa: CASSLPPTEIYGYTF